This TCR beta chain was captured by sequencing in a study of cytomegalovirus exposure and HLA in healthy donors. Study observations and caveats: Within a later analysis, the majority of CMV-associated TCR beta chains appeared HLA-restricted. Among TCR sequences, most were rare, though some public TCRs appeared in many donors. Per a later analysis, about 17,000 TCR beta sequences showed association with HLA alleles at 0.05 false discovery rate. Analysis was carried out at a later point, and it linked a missense DCLRE1C variant to TCR beta V- and J-gene trimming.

The PCR employed 60 Vbeta primers together with 13 Jbeta primers. Profiling relied on immunoSEQ multiplex PCR, and the TCRdb table lists in-frame clones only, not all of them. This table holds under 130,000 clones, 80% to 85% found once. Remarks on this clone: Its specificity is unknown.

CDR3 length: 16 amino acids. Germline V lookup: CDR1 MDHEN, CDR2 SYDVKM. Trimming cost V 3 bases and J 2 bases; bases outside gene matches: 6. The chain uses TRBV28 and TRBJ1-5; 8 bases match TRBD1. Sequencing input: PBMCs. The sequence derives from a man younger than 40 in good health and CMV-seropositive. The DNA for the CDR3 is TGTGCCAGCAGTTTCATCAGGGGGCAAGGCAATCAGCCCCAGCATTTT. Its translation: CASSFIRGQGNQPQHF.